This entry is about one T cell receptor beta chain. No antigen is known for it. This sample is part of a study of Ad26.COV2.S vaccination and SARS-CoV-2 variants. Study-wide context: Donor was one of the participants in the Ad26.COV2.S arm of the COV1001 trial. The study gave Ad26.COV2.S intramuscularly, once or twice 56 days apart. Study conclusions and caveats: Relative to placebo recipients, vaccine recipients exhibited elevated spike-specific TCR breadth.

Treatment denoted: around 19 received Ad26.COV2.S at low or high dose, single or two shots; about five received placebo; per-sample allocation not given. All samples were drawn on day 63, counting from the first vaccine or placebo injection. As its vector, the vaccine had Ad26, which expressed Wuhan-strain SARS-CoV-2 spike. Germline V gives CDR1 SEHNR, CDR2 FQNEAQ (reference sequence). This CDR3 is built from 13 residues. Trimming left V 5 bases short and J 1 base short, with 9 bases between. Data came from immunoSEQ multiplex PCR; TCRdb stores just in-frame clones and leaves some out. The sample includes about 350,000 clones, about 86% seen only once; the top ten take approximately 12%.

The chain combines TRBV7-9 with TRBJ2-7; D is perhaps TRBD1 or TRBD2 (5 bases each). The sequence was obtained from a person aged 18-60 years who received the Ad26.COV2.S COVID-19 vaccine or a placebo. The sequences come from peripheral blood, collected in a trial of Ad26.COV2.S vaccine versus placebo. This CDR3 reads CASSPGPSYEQYF. The CDR3 region has the DNA TGTGCCAGCAGCCCGGGACCTTCCTACGAGCAGTACTTC.